This is a list of T cell receptor beta chains from one sample in a study of T cell repertoires in cytomegalovirus infection. TCRdb called the reads again in MiXCR, with one record for every CDR3 protein. The sample has fewer than 250,000 distinct CDR3 sequences; 9% to 15% are singletons. Specimen: PBMCs. The receptors stem from a human donor in good health (CMV status not recorded). Some clones in this sample may be carry-over from other donors' samples. The CDR3 runs from the conserved cysteine through the conserved F or W. Clone size is stated in some rows and not others, as once, few, many or a class when expanded.

V,size,J,CDR3
TRBV6-2/TRBV6-3,few,TRBJ1-5,CASSSTGFDQPQHF
TRBV7-3,many,TRBJ2-3,CASSPAPGDTQYF
TRBV5-1,few,TRBJ1-1,CASTEDTGVAFF
TRBV6-2/TRBV6-3,few,TRBJ2-6,CASSYSKWTGPSGANVLTF
TRBV2,few,TRBJ1-3,CASNRQASGNTIYF
TRBV6-5,many,TRBJ1-2,CASRGGGGYGYTF
TRBV19,-,TRBJ1-1,CASRNQGGDTEAFF
TRBV28,few,TRBJ2-5,CASRPGTGETQYF
TRBV20-1,few,TRBJ1-2,CSATPSRFNYGYTF
TRBV7-9,-,TRBJ1-2,CASSFDLLPNYGYTF
TRBV19,-,TRBJ1-1,CASSMNIANTEAFF
TRBV14,few,TRBJ2-5,CASSQEIGGLGETQYF
TRBV7-2,many,TRBJ2-7,CASSYRGEQYF
TRBV28,few,TRBJ2-7,CASIPTGRYEQYF
TRBV11-3,many,TRBJ2-7,CASSLLRGGLYEQYF
TRBV2,-,TRBJ1-5,CASSRDRNSNQPQHF
TRBV12-3/TRBV12-4,few,TRBJ2-4,CASSSDLAKNIQYF
TRBV28,many,TRBJ1-1,CASSQDRVTEAFF
TRBV10-2,few,TRBJ2-4,CASSAGLEVHIQYF
TRBV28,many,TRBJ1-4,CASTPGQGTEKLFF
TRBV5-1,-,TRBJ2-3,CASSTGFSADTQYF
TRBV4-1,-,TRBJ2-3,CASSQPGTGVTDTQYF
TRBV12-3/TRBV12-4,many,TRBJ2-7,CASSVNYPSYEQYF
TRBV28,-,TRBJ1-5,CASSLFVTPQHF
TRBV19,few,TRBJ1-1,CASSIGPTGSSEAFF
TRBV7-2,many,TRBJ2-1,CASSSHRLAGYNNEQFF
TRBV15,-,TRBJ1-5,CATRGQELNQPQHF
TRBV27,-,TRBJ1-4,CASSFDRGVNEKLFF
TRBV5-1,many,TRBJ2-1,CASSFGLAGPRSAHEQFF
TRBV7-7,many,TRBJ2-1,CASSLGTGHINEQFF
TRBV5-6,many,TRBJ2-2,CASRNRQGANTGELFF
TRBV24-1,-,TRBJ2-2,CATSVGGQGTSGELFF
TRBV5-1,few,TRBJ2-1,CASSLEGTSYNEQFF
TRBV7-3,many,TRBJ1-2,CASSLNPGSQSGYTF
TRBV6-4,-,TRBJ1-1,CASRKQGMTTEAFF
TRBV7-9,many,TRBJ2-1,CASSEDREQFF
TRBV11-2,many,TRBJ2-6,CASSLQRDSGANVLTF
TRBV30,few,TRBJ1-1,CGPPEAFF
TRBV28,few,TRBJ2-5,CASSLDGERETQYF
TRBV6-2/TRBV6-3,many,TRBJ2-6,CASNSGTGRSGANVLTF
TRBV7-6,many,TRBJ2-7,CASSFESRGTYEQYF
TRBV11-3,many,TRBJ2-1,CASSPPRAGVDNEQFF
TRBV19,many,TRBJ2-7,CATVKGQGSYEQYF
TRBV20-1,-,TRBJ1-2,CSAVHPGSYGYTF